Listed below are T cell receptor beta chains from one sample, sequenced in a study of cytomegalovirus exposure and HLA in healthy donors. Method: immunoSEQ multiplex PCR; TCRdb's copy keeps in-frame clones and lacks some. The repertoire consists of 100,000 or so clones, with roughly 80% occurring once and the leading ten covering 7.5% to 10%. What was sequenced was PBMCs. These receptors were taken from a woman in her 40s in good health and CMV-seropositive. Both conserved end residues are part of each CDR3. Fields, in order: clone size, D gene, V gene, J gene, CDR3 DNA, CDR3 protein. A D gene is named only where the DNA matches it firmly. Clone size, where shown, is once, few, many, or a class for clones that have expanded.

clone_size: .; d_call: TRBD1; v_call: TRBV6-5; j_call: TRBJ1-5; cdr3_nt: TGTGCCAGCAGTTACTCTACAGGGGGCGCCCAGCATTTT; cdr3_aa: CASSYSTGGAQHF
clone_size: .; d_call: .; v_call: TRBV10-3; j_call: TRBJ2-1; cdr3_nt: TGTGCCATCAGTGAGCCAACCTTCGGGATTGAGCAGTTCTTC; cdr3_aa: CAISEPTFGIEQFF
clone_size: .; d_call: .; v_call: TRBV28; j_call: TRBJ1-3; cdr3_nt: TGTGCCGCAGGTGCTTCGTCAGGAAACACCATATATTTT; cdr3_aa: CAAGASSGNTIYF
clone_size: .; d_call: TRBD1; v_call: TRBV29-1; j_call: TRBJ1-2; cdr3_nt: TGCAGCGTGGGACAGGACTATGGCTACACCTTC; cdr3_aa: CSVGQDYGYTF
clone_size: .; d_call: TRBD1; v_call: TRBV6-5; j_call: TRBJ1-6; cdr3_nt: TGTGCCAGCAGTGGGACAGGGTCCAATTCACCCCTCCACTTT; cdr3_aa: CASSGTGSNSPLHF
clone_size: .; d_call: TRBD2; v_call: TRBV29-1; j_call: TRBJ2-5; cdr3_nt: TGCAGCACCTCCCGGGGGGAGCGGTTTGGGGCACAAGAGACCCAGTACTTC; cdr3_aa: CSTSRGERFGAQETQYF
clone_size: .; d_call: .; v_call: TRBV5-1; j_call: TRBJ1-4; cdr3_nt: TGCGCCAGCAGCTTGGAAGTTACTGGTAATGAAAAACTGTTTTTT; cdr3_aa: CASSLEVTGNEKLFF
clone_size: .; d_call: .; v_call: TRBV5-4; j_call: TRBJ2-7; cdr3_nt: TGTGCCAGCAGCTTGGCTGGGGGCTTTTCCTACGAGCAGTACTTC; cdr3_aa: CASSLAGGFSYEQYF
clone_size: .; d_call: TRBD1; v_call: TRBV19; j_call: TRBJ1-3; cdr3_nt: TGTGCCAGTAGTAGGACCGGGACAGGGGGCTCTGGAAACACCATATATTTT; cdr3_aa: CASSRTGTGGSGNTIYF
clone_size: few; d_call: TRBD1; v_call: TRBV2; j_call: TRBJ2-1; cdr3_nt: TGTGCCAGCAGCGGGCAGGGGGCCTACAATGAGCAGTTCTTC; cdr3_aa: CASSGQGAYNEQFF
clone_size: .; d_call: TRBD1; v_call: TRBV7-6; j_call: TRBJ1-2; cdr3_nt: TGTGCCAGCAGCTCAGGGGGGAACCACGCACAGGGCGACAACTATGGCTACACCTTC; cdr3_aa: CASSSGGNHAQGDNYGYTF
clone_size: .; d_call: TRBD2; v_call: TRBV5-6; j_call: TRBJ2-7; cdr3_nt: TGTGCCAGCAGCTTGGGAATACGCGGGAGGGCCGTAGTCGACGAGCAGTACTTC; cdr3_aa: CASSLGIRGRAVVDEQYF
clone_size: .; d_call: TRBD2; v_call: TRBV6-6; j_call: TRBJ2-7; cdr3_nt: TGTGCCAGCCAACTAGCGGGGAGAAACTACGAGCAGTACTTC; cdr3_aa: CASQLAGRNYEQYF
clone_size: .; d_call: .; v_call: TRBV5-1; j_call: TRBJ1-2; cdr3_nt: TGCGCCAGCAGTTTAGGGAGGTTCTATGGCTACACCTTC; cdr3_aa: CASSLGRFYGYTF
clone_size: few; d_call: TRBD1; v_call: TRBV6-1; j_call: TRBJ1-3; cdr3_nt: TGTGCCAGCAGACCGACAGGGCTTGGAAACACCATATATTTT; cdr3_aa: CASRPTGLGNTIYF
clone_size: .; d_call: TRBD1; v_call: TRBV2; j_call: TRBJ1-2; cdr3_nt: TGTGCCAGCGGGACAGGTTTTAACTATGGCTACACCTTC; cdr3_aa: CASGTGFNYGYTF
clone_size: .; d_call: TRBD1; v_call: TRBV11-2; j_call: TRBJ2-7; cdr3_nt: TGTGCCAGCGGAACGAACAGGGGTCCCGAGCAGTACTTC; cdr3_aa: CASGTNRGPEQYF
clone_size: .; d_call: TRBD2; v_call: TRBV7-9; j_call: TRBJ2-1; cdr3_nt: TGTGCCAGCAGCTTAGGGCGGGGGAGCTCCTACAATGAGCAGTTCTTC; cdr3_aa: CASSLGRGSSYNEQFF
clone_size: .; d_call: .; v_call: TRBV11-2; j_call: TRBJ1-1; cdr3_nt: TGTGCCAGCAGTACCGACAGTAACACTGAAGCTTTCTTT; cdr3_aa: CASSTDSNTEAFF
clone_size: once; d_call: .; v_call: TRBV5-1; j_call: TRBJ1-2; cdr3_nt: TGCGCCAGCAGCTTGGACCGCGACATACAACGACGATACTATGGCTACACCTTC; cdr3_aa: CASSLDRDIQRRYYGYTF
clone_size: .; d_call: TRBD2; v_call: TRBV5-6; j_call: TRBJ2-5; cdr3_nt: TGTGCCAGCAGCTCCTGGACTAGCGAGTGGGAGACCCAGTACTTC; cdr3_aa: CASSSWTSEWETQYF
clone_size: few; d_call: TRBD1; v_call: TRBV2; j_call: TRBJ1-6; cdr3_nt: TGTGCCAACGACCGGGACAGGGTTAATTCACCCCTCCACTTT; cdr3_aa: CANDRDRVNSPLHF
clone_size: few; d_call: .; v_call: TRBV5-6; j_call: TRBJ2-5; cdr3_nt: TGTGCCAGCAGCTTTCCCCTAGCCGGTGGGGAGACCCAGTACTTC; cdr3_aa: CASSFPLAGGETQYF
clone_size: .; d_call: .; v_call: TRBV29-1; j_call: TRBJ2-3; cdr3_nt: TGCAGCGTTGGGTCGGGGAGTAGCACAGATACGCAGTATTTT; cdr3_aa: CSVGSGSSTDTQYF
clone_size: .; d_call: .; v_call: TRBV28; j_call: TRBJ1-2; cdr3_nt: TGTGCCAGCAGCCTAGGGGCCCTGGTTGGCTACACCTTC; cdr3_aa: CASSLGALVGYTF
clone_size: .; d_call: .; v_call: TRBV15; j_call: TRBJ1-4; cdr3_nt: TGTGCCACCAGCAGATACGGAACGGGGGAAAAACTGTTTTTT; cdr3_aa: CATSRYGTGEKLFF
clone_size: .; d_call: .; v_call: TRBV29-1; j_call: TRBJ1-1; cdr3_nt: TGCAGCGTTGAGGGGGGAACGGGAACTGAAGCTTTCTTT; cdr3_aa: CSVEGGTGTEAFF
clone_size: .; d_call: TRBD1; v_call: TRBV5-1; j_call: TRBJ2-2; cdr3_nt: TGCGCCAGCAGCGACCGGGACAGGGGTCCCGGGGAGCTGTTTTTT; cdr3_aa: CASSDRDRGPGELFF
clone_size: .; d_call: TRBD1; v_call: TRBV9; j_call: TRBJ1-5; cdr3_nt: TGTGCCAGCAGCGTCGGACAGGGGAACCAGCCCCAGCATTTT; cdr3_aa: CASSVGQGNQPQHF
clone_size: .; d_call: .; v_call: TRBV18; j_call: TRBJ2-1; cdr3_nt: TGTGCCAGCTCTCCCGACAGCTACAATGAGCAGTTCTTC; cdr3_aa: CASSPDSYNEQFF
clone_size: .; d_call: TRBD1; v_call: TRBV5-1; j_call: TRBJ1-1; cdr3_nt: TGCGCCAGCAGCTACTGGGACAGCGACACTGAAGCTTTCTTT; cdr3_aa: CASSYWDSDTEAFF
clone_size: .; d_call: .; v_call: TRBV7-8; j_call: TRBJ2-7; cdr3_nt: TGTGCCAGCAGCCCATCCTACGAGCAGTACTTC; cdr3_aa: CASSPSYEQYF
clone_size: .; d_call: TRBD1; v_call: TRBV4-2; j_call: TRBJ2-1; cdr3_nt: TGTGCCAGCAGCTCCGGGACAGGATATGTCGATGAGCAGTTCTTC; cdr3_aa: CASSSGTGYVDEQFF
clone_size: .; d_call: .; v_call: TRBV4-3; j_call: TRBJ1-4; cdr3_nt: TGCGCCAGCAGCCAAGATTTTTCGGGGTCGGTGGAAAAACTGTTTTTT; cdr3_aa: CASSQDFSGSVEKLFF
clone_size: .; d_call: .; v_call: TRBV10-1; j_call: TRBJ1-6; cdr3_nt: TGCGCCAGCAGTGTTAACGGGGATTCACCCCTCCACTTT; cdr3_aa: CASSVNGDSPLHF
clone_size: .; d_call: TRBD1; v_call: TRBV27; j_call: TRBJ1-2; cdr3_nt: TGTGCCAGCAGTTTTTCAAGTAACAGGGGGGGAGGCTACACCTTC; cdr3_aa: CASSFSSNRGGGYTF
clone_size: .; d_call: .; v_call: TRBV28; j_call: TRBJ2-7; cdr3_nt: TGTGCCAGCAGTTTTTTTGGGGCGTCCTACGAGCAGTACTTC; cdr3_aa: CASSFFGASYEQYF
clone_size: .; d_call: TRBD1; v_call: TRBV29-1; j_call: TRBJ2-1; cdr3_nt: TGCAGCGTTTCCCCGGGACAGGGGAGGCATGAGCAGTTCTTC; cdr3_aa: CSVSPGQGRHEQFF
clone_size: .; d_call: .; v_call: TRBV27; j_call: TRBJ2-6; cdr3_nt: TGTGCCAGCACTCTCGACAGCTCTGGGGCCAACGTCCTGACTTTC; cdr3_aa: CASTLDSSGANVLTF
clone_size: few; d_call: .; v_call: TRBV9; j_call: TRBJ1-2; cdr3_nt: TGTGCCAGCAGCGTAGGGCAATCCCCGGGGGGCTACACCTTC; cdr3_aa: CASSVGQSPGGYTF
clone_size: .; d_call: .; v_call: TRBV25-1; j_call: TRBJ2-2; cdr3_nt: TGTGCCAGCAGTGATATTAGAACGAGCACCGGGGAGCTGTTTTTT; cdr3_aa: CASSDIRTSTGELFF
clone_size: .; d_call: TRBD1; v_call: TRBV7-2; j_call: TRBJ1-1; cdr3_nt: TGTGCCAGCAGCTTCCAGGGACAGGACACTGAAGCTTTCTTT; cdr3_aa: CASSFQGQDTEAFF
clone_size: .; d_call: .; v_call: TRBV5-1; j_call: TRBJ2-7; cdr3_nt: TGCGCCAGCACCGAACCCGGGACCTACGAGCAGTACTTC; cdr3_aa: CASTEPGTYEQYF
clone_size: .; d_call: TRBD2; v_call: TRBV28; j_call: TRBJ2-7; cdr3_nt: TGTGCCAGCAAAGAGAGCGGGAGGGCCTACGAGCAGTACTTC; cdr3_aa: CASKESGRAYEQYF
clone_size: few; d_call: .; v_call: TRBV5-1; j_call: TRBJ2-3; cdr3_nt: TGCGCCAGCAGCTTGGAGACTAGCACAGATACGCAGTATTTT; cdr3_aa: CASSLETSTDTQYF
clone_size: .; d_call: .; v_call: TRBV7-2; j_call: TRBJ1-1; cdr3_nt: TGTGCCAGCAGCTTCGGGGGAGGCACTGAAGCTTTCTTT; cdr3_aa: CASSFGGGTEAFF
clone_size: .; d_call: TRBD1; v_call: TRBV15; j_call: TRBJ1-1; cdr3_nt: TGTGCCACCAGCAGAGACGGGACAGGGATTACTGAAGCTTTCTTT; cdr3_aa: CATSRDGTGITEAFF